This paragraph reports one TCR beta chain. Sequenced by immunoSEQ multiplex PCR; TCRdb stores in-frame clones only, minus some. The data hold about 25,000 clones, with roughly two thirds observed a single time. The data are from a study of cytotoxic CD8 clonotypes in ibrutinib-treated CLL. CDR3 length: 14 amino acids. Per the germline V gene, CDR1 is MNHNS and CDR2 is SASEGT. The V gene end was trimmed by 4 bases and the J gene end by 2 bases; junction bases not matched to a gene: 4. The sequencing here drew on PBMCs, taken at disease progression, from a patient treated with ibrutinib. This TCR came from a human donor with chronic lymphocytic leukemia. This sequence joins TRBV6-1 and TRBJ2-7; TRBD1 matches at 8 bases. DNA for the CDR3: TGTGCCAGCAGTGGGACAGGGAGCACCTACGAGCAGTACTTC. This codes for CASSGTGSTYEQYF.